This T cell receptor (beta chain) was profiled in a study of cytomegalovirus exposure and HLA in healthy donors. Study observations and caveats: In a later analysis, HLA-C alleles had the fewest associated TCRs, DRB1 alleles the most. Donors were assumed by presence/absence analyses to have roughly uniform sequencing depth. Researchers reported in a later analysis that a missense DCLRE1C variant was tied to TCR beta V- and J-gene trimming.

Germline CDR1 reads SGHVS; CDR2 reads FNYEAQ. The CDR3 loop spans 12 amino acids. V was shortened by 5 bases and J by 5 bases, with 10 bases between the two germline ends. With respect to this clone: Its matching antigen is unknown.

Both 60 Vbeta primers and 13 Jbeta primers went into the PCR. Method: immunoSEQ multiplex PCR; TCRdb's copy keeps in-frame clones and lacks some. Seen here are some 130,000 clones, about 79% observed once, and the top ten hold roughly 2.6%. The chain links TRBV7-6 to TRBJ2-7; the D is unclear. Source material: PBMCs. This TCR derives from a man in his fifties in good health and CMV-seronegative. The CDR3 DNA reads TGTGCCAGCAGCCACCTTGGGCACGAGCAGTACTTC. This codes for CASSHLGHEQYF.